This T cell receptor (beta chain) emerged from a study of regulatory T cells in long-lasting Graves disease. CDR3 regions were amplified by Arm-PCR using iRepertoire HTBI primers to build TCR beta libraries. TCRdb recomputed calls from the multiplex PCR reads with MiXCR, one row per CDR3 protein. The table includes around 450,000 distinct CDR3 sequences, approximately 16% detected once. There are a few counts of this clonotype. The time point denotes: newly diagnosed GD, antithyroid drugs for less than 3 months. Following extraction of RNA from PBMCs, that RNA was used to make the TCR library. CDR1 LNHNV and CDR2 YYDKDF come from the germline V gene (reference sequence). The V end lost 1 base, the J end lost 5 bases, and 9 bases lay between the germline ends. CDR3 size: 13 residues. The same specimen was also included in a second study, on T cells in Graves' hyperthyroidism and ophthalmopathy.

The receptor was isolated from a woman between 40 and 50 years old with Graves disease. This sequence joins TRBV15 and TRBJ2-7, with D possibly being TRBD1 (6 bases). The sample consisted of peripheral blood mononuclear cells (PBMCs), taken at new diagnosis, from a patient treated with antithyroid drugs. This chain's CDR3 is CATSRGQGNEQYF. DNA for the CDR3: TGTGCCACCAGCAGAGGCCAGGGGAACGAGCAGTACTTC. Using reference TRBV15 and TRBJ2-7 for the parts outside the CDR3, the full variable domain is DAMVIQNPRYQVTQFGKPVTLSCSQTLNHNVMYWYQQKSSQAPKLLFHYYDKDFNNEADTPDNFQSRRPNTSFCFLDIRSPGLGDTAMYLCATSRGQGNEQYFGPGTRLTVT.